These 3 T cell receptor beta chains were sequenced from one sample in a study of blood T cell repertoires in COVID-19. The data were produced by immunoSEQ multiplex PCR, yet TCRdb's version contains in-frame clones alone and is incomplete. The sample lists about 47,000 clones, about four fifths seen once, with 8.8% in the top ten. Sequenced: peripheral blood. The source is a man in his 60s with acute or convalescent COVID-19.

The chain uses TRBV20-1 and TRBJ1-1; TRBD1 is a possible D gene (5 bases). V was clipped by 3 bases and J by 5 bases, with 10 bases between them. The CDR3 sequence is 12 residues long. Germline CDR1 is DFQATT and CDR2 is SNEGSKA (reference sequence). The CDR3 loop is CSASYRQTEAFF. The CDR3 DNA sequence: TGCAGTGCTAGTTACAGGCAAACTGAAGCTTTCTTT.

This chain connects TRBV24-1 to TRBJ2-5, with TRBD1 matching 10 bases. The CDR3 loop spans 14 amino acids. Germline V gene sequence: CDR1 KGHDR, CDR2 SFDVKD. V trimming: 4 bases; J trimming: 5 bases; junction bases outside the gene matches: 3. The CDR3 sequence is CATSETGGFETQYF. The CDR3 nucleotides read TGTGCCACCAGTGAGACAGGGGGCTTTGAGACCCAGTACTTC.

V usage is TRBV9 and J usage is TRBJ2-5; 8 bases map to TRBD1. The ends lost 4 bases at V and 5 bases at J; junction bases unmatched: 7. Germline V CDR1 and CDR2: SGDLS, YYNGEE. The CDR3 sequence is 14 residues long. As DNA, the CDR3 is TGTGCCAGCAGCACCGGACAGGGTGGTGAGACCCAGTACTTC. Translating gives CASSTGQGGETQYF.